A single T cell receptor (beta chain) is shown here with its context. Antigen specificity is unknown. At sampling all donors were nominally healthy, likely with unrecorded immune exposures. The PCR had 60 Vbeta and 13 Jbeta primers. Sequencing used immunoSEQ multiplex PCR; TCRdb keeps in-frame clones, though not all of them. This table has under 200,000 clones, around 78% appearing once. Germline loops: CDR1 MNHEY, CDR2 SMNVEV (reference sequence). V lost 3 bases and J 0 bases, leaving 30 bases between the germline ends. The CDR3 is 22 amino acids. The data were taken from a study of cytomegalovirus exposure and HLA in healthy donors. Study-level points and caveats: In vitro data verified a few CMV-associated chains as specific for CMV antigens. Accurate HLA-A and HLA-B prediction from TCR beta sequences was reported for most subjects. A prior analysis recorded that most TCR beta V segments were productive about 87% or about 30% of the time.

This rearrangement joins TRBV27 to TRBJ1-3, with D possibly TRBD1 on 6 matching bases. This clonotype was sampled from a female donor in good health and CMV-seronegative. Sequencing input: PBMCs. This chain's CDR3 is CASSLHPPSSGTSDSSGNTIYF. CDR3 nucleotide sequence: TGTGCCAGCAGTTTGCACCCTCCCTCCTCCGGGACATCCGATAGCTCTGGAAACACCATATATTTT.